This entry is about one T cell receptor (beta chain). How the authors handled the data: Reference gene primers were amplified, and this amplification served to estimate nucleated cell counts. Clones were read by immunoSEQ multiplex PCR, and TCRdb kept only the in-frame ones, dropping some. Clonal size and the V and J genes are those of that table, whereas D and trimming came from the DNA. Of 100,000 to 150,000 clones in the sample, around 86% were seen once. The CDR3 spans 15 residues. The V and J ends lost 0 bases and 4 bases respectively, with 14 bases between them. CDR1 and CDR2 from the germline V gene are SGHRS and YFSETQ. The data belong to a study of blood T cell repertoires in COVID-19. About the research overall: Sources were T cells, B-cell-depleted T cells, or PBMCs; the material itself was cDNA or gDNA.

This receptor was identified in a human donor in a cohort sampled during active COVID-19. The V gene is TRBV5-1, the J gene TRBJ2-7; D is unclear. The sample comprised peripheral blood. CDR3 residues: CASSLAPAQTYEQYF. The CDR3 coding sequence is TGCGCCAGCAGCTTGGCCCCAGCGCAGACTTACGAGCAGTACTTC.